Sequencing of this T cell receptor (beta chain) was carried out in a study of regulatory T cells in long-lasting Graves disease. To make TCR beta libraries, researchers used iRepertoire HTBI primers and Arm-PCR of CDR3 regions. TCRdb reanalysed the multiplex PCR reads using MiXCR and keeps one entry per CDR3 protein. The repertoire has 200,000 to 250,000 distinct CDR3 sequences, 20% to 25% of them found once; the top ten carry approximately 14%. The V and J ends lost 6 bases and 6 bases respectively, with 11 bases between them. The CDR3 has 11 residues. The germline gives CDR1 SQVTM, CDR2 ANQGSEA. General observations from the study: Only peripheral blood was studied, not thyroid tissue. Small sample size may have lowered accuracy.

The table lists this clonotype with many counts. The antigen is undetermined. Time point reported: newly diagnosed GD, antithyroid drugs for less than 3 months. Preparation of the TCR library used RNA extracted from PBMCs. The V and J genes are TRBV29-1 and TRBJ1-2; D is unclear. The input for sequencing was peripheral blood mononuclear cells (PBMCs), taken at new diagnosis, from a patient treated with antithyroid drugs. The receptor was derived from a female donor with Graves disease. CDR3 amino acids: CSVAGVDGYTF. The CDR3 region has the DNA TGCAGCGTAGCCGGGGTCGATGGCTACACCTTC.